Below, 18 T cell receptor beta chains from the same sample are listed, as sequenced in a study of blood T cell repertoires in COVID-19. Assay used: immunoSEQ multiplex PCR; TCRdb lists only in-frame clones, some missing. Of 150,000 to 170,000 clones in the sample, under 90% are singletons; the top ten hold about 7.2%. The sample was PBMCs or T cells enriched from blood (not recorded which). These receptors originate from a man aged 45-65 years who had recovered from COVID-19.

The rearrangement uses TRBV21-1 and TRBJ1-1. TRBV21-1 is tagged as a pseudogene. The CDR3 contains 15 residues. CDR3 coding DNA: TGTGCCAGCAGCAAAAGGAGCAGTATGAACACTGAAGCTTTCTTT. This encodes CASSKRSSMNTEAFF.

This clone came up a few times. The gene calls are TRBV9 and TRBJ1-1; tentative D call: TRBD1 (6 bases). V lost 4 bases and J 3 bases, leaving 13 bases between the germline ends. CDR1 and CDR2 from the germline V gene are SGDLS and YYNGEE. This CDR3 region has 14 residues. The CDR3 region is CASSPGQRDTEAFF. CDR3 DNA: TGTGCCAGCAGCCCCGGACAGCGAGACACTGAAGCTTTCTTT.

This rearrangement joins TRBV19 to TRBJ1-4, with D tentatively TRBD1 (6 bases). The CDR3 runs to 15 residues. The V gene's germline CDR1 is LNHDA and CDR2 SQIVND (reference sequence). Between the trimmed V and J ends, which lost 1 base and 6 bases, there was a span of 12 bases. The CDR3 protein is CASSIGTVLYEKLFF. CDR3 in DNA: TGTGCCAGTAGTATAGGGACAGTCTTATATGAAAAACTGTTTTTT.

The chain has TRBV4-1 and TRBJ1-5; D not certain. Per germline, CDR1 MGHRA and CDR2 YSYEKL. The V gene lost 2 bases and the J gene lost 0 bases, with 5 bases spanning the gap. The CDR3 extends over 14 amino acids. DNA of the CDR3: TGCGCCAGCAGCCAAACTTATAGCAATCAGCCCCAGCATTTT. This gives the protein CASSQTYSNQPQHF.

The CDR3 DNA sequence: TGTGCTAGTGGTTTGAACGGGGGACCCACCGGGGAGCTGTTTTTT. It translates to CASGLNGGPTGELFF. The chain has TRBV12-5 and TRBJ2-2, with a weak D call TRBD2 (6 bases). V lost 2 bases and J lost 4, with 11 bases in between. The germline CDR1 and CDR2 sequences are LGHNT and FRNRAP. CDR3 length: 15 residues.

For the CDR3, the DNA is TGCGCCAGCAGCTTGGGTCAGGAAGCCTACGAGCAGTACTTC. It translates to CASSLGQEAYEQYF. The chain joins TRBV5-1 to TRBJ2-7; D remains unclear. The CDR3 consists of 14 residues. The germline V gene encodes CDR1 SGHRS and CDR2 YFSETQ. Trimming removed 0 bases from V and 2 bases from J, with 9 bases in between.

The chain combines TRBV14 with TRBJ2-5; 8 bases are a match to TRBD2. This CDR3 spans 14 amino acids. CDR1 and CDR2 (germline): SGHDN, FVKESK. The J segment lost 4 bases and the V segment lost 4 bases, leaving 5 bases of the junction unmatched. The DNA for the CDR3 is TGTGCCAGCAGCCTTCGCGGGGGGTCAGAGACCCAGTACTTC. Encoded protein: CASSLRGGSETQYF.

The chain links TRBV10-3 to TRBJ1-1; TRBD1 matches at 7 bases. The ends lost 6 bases at V and 2 bases at J; junction bases unmatched: 3. The CDR3 is 13 amino acids. In germline, CDR1 is ENHRY, CDR2 SYGVKD. The CDR3 reads CAIRRGQNTEAFF. The CDR3 DNA reads TGTGCCATCAGGAGGGGGCAAAACACTGAAGCTTTCTTT.

V and J are TRBV13 and TRBJ2-1, with 12 bases identical to TRBD1. J lost 9 bases, V lost 6 bases, and 9 bases had no gene match. CDR1 is PRHDT, CDR2 FYEKMQ, per germline (reference sequence). The CDR3 is made up of 15 amino acids. The DNA of the CDR3 is TGTGCCAGCAGAACCGGGACAGGGGGCTTCAGTGAGCAGTTCTTC. Translation gives CASRTGTGGFSEQFF.

As DNA, the CDR3 is TGTGCCAGCAGTTCGACAGGGGACTATGGCTACACCTTC. It encodes CASSSTGDYGYTF. The rearrangement joins TRBV6-2 or TRBV6-3 to TRBJ1-2; 8 bases map to TRBD1. Trimming cost V 4 bases and J 3 bases; bases outside gene matches: 1. This CDR3 is built from 13 residues. Germline values: CDR1 MNHEY, CDR2 SVGEGT.

This chain connects TRBV7-2 to TRBJ1-6; weak D call: TRBD1 (5 bases). Trimming shortened V by 8 bases and J by 7 bases, and 18 bases separated the two germline ends. Germline CDR1 is SGHTA and CDR2 is FQGNSA. The CDR3 loop spans 15 amino acids. In DNA form, the CDR3 reads TGTGCCAGCCTCGCCCCGGGGGTCGGAAATTCACCCCTCCACTTT. Its translation is CASLAPGVGNSPLHF. The full variable domain, rest sourced from reference TRBV7-2 and TRBJ1-6, is GAGVSQSPSNKVTEKGKDVELRCDPISGHTALYWYRQSLGQGLEFLIYFQGNSAPDKSGLPSDRFSAERTGGSVSTLTIQRTQQEDSAVYLCASLAPGVGNSPLHFGNGTRLTVT.

The chain has TRBV5-1 and TRBJ1-5; TRBD1 aligns across 7 bases. Germline V gene sequence: CDR1 SGHRS, CDR2 YFSETQ. The CDR3 consists of 14 residues. Unmatched junction bases numbered 2, after V lost 0 bases and J lost 5 bases. The DNA of the CDR3 is TGCGCCAGCAGCTTGGGGACAGGAGATCAGCCCCAGCATTTT. Translated: CASSLGTGDQPQHF.

This rearrangement joins TRBV19 to TRBJ2-1; 8 nucleotides align to TRBD2. Germline loops: CDR1 LNHDA, CDR2 SQIVND (reference sequence). V dropped 3 bases and J dropped 7; count of bases not matched to a gene: 2. This CDR3 contains 13 residues. The CDR3 reads CASSMSGGNEQFF. The CDR3 DNA reads TGTGCCAGTAGTATGTCGGGAGGGAATGAGCAGTTCTTC.

The chain employs TRBV10-3 and TRBJ1-3; tentatively, D is TRBD1 (6 bases). Germline V CDR1 and CDR2: ENHRY, SYGVKD. CDR3 length: 15 amino acids. V lost 5 bases, J lost 2 bases, and 13 bases lay in between. CDR3 loop: CAISYDRSTGNTIYF. CDR3 DNA sequence: TGTGCCATCAGTTATGACAGGTCTACTGGAAACACCATATATTTT.

The chain uses TRBV27 and TRBJ1-3; 10 positions match TRBD1. J lost 4 bases, V lost 5 bases, and 14 bases had no gene match. Germline loops: CDR1 MNHEY, CDR2 SMNVEV (reference sequence). The CDR3 loop spans 18 amino acids. The CDR3 region has the DNA TGTGCCAGCAGTCCAGCAGGGACAGGGGAGATGGTGGGAAACACCATATATTTT. This gives the protein CASSPAGTGEMVGNTIYF.

This chain connects TRBV2 to TRBJ2-1; TRBD2 matches at 8 bases. J gave up 0 bases and V 7 bases, and 5 bases lay outside the gene matches. There are 15 residues in the CDR3. CDR1 and CDR2 (germline): SNHLY, FYNNEI. CDR3 bases: TGTGCCAGCAAGGCGGGGGGTTTCTCCTACAATGAGCAGTTCTTC. It yields the protein CASKAGGFSYNEQFF.

V usage is TRBV6-1 and J usage is TRBJ2-7, with 7 bases matching TRBD2. Germline trimming cut 0 bases from V and 5 bases from J; bases unmatched to any gene: 7. Looked up from germline, CDR1 is MNHNS and CDR2 is SASEGT. The CDR3 contains 15 residues. The CDR3 sequence is CASSEAPSGVNEQYF. For the CDR3, the DNA is TGTGCCAGCAGTGAAGCCCCCAGCGGGGTAAACGAGCAGTACTTC.

The chain carries TRBV25-1 and TRBJ1-2; 11 nucleotides agree with TRBD1. V shed 3 bases, J shed 5 bases, and the junction held 5 bases outside the gene matches. CDR3 length: 15 amino acids. The germline V gene has CDR1 MGHDK and CDR2 SYGVNS. DNA for the CDR3: TGTGCCAGCAGTGACTCCCGGGACAGGGGGTATGGCTACACCTTC. Protein: CASSDSRDRGYGYTF.